These T cell receptor beta chains were read from a single sample in a study of cytomegalovirus exposure and HLA in healthy donors. Libraries were prepared by immunoSEQ multiplex PCR; TCRdb keeps only in-frame clonotypes and omits some of them. Found here are more than 250,000 clones, around 90% of them singletons; the top ten hold approximately 3%. Sequenced sample: PBMCs. These receptors were obtained from a woman younger than 45 in good health and CMV-seronegative. Each CDR3 is given with its conserved first and last residue. Fields, in order: clone size, D gene, J gene, V gene, CDR3 protein, CDR3 DNA. D genes are given only for firm matches. A clone size is listed for some rows: how often the clone was seen (once, few, many), or a class if it is expanded.

NA	NA	TRBJ2-3	TRBV5-6	CASSLGAETSTDTQYF	TGTGCCAGCAGCTTGGGAGCGGAAACTAGCACAGATACGCAGTATTTT
NA	NA	TRBJ2-2	TRBV7-8	CASSLAGFTGELFF	TGTGCCAGCAGCTTAGCCGGTTTCACCGGGGAGCTGTTTTTT
NA	NA	TRBJ1-3	TRBV2	CASSKYPDSRGNTIYF	TGTGCCAGCAGTAAATACCCCGACAGTCGAGGAAACACCATATATTTT
once	NA	TRBJ1-1	TRBV4-1	CASSHPRVNTEAFF	TGCGCCAGCAGCCACCCCAGGGTGAACACTGAAGCTTTCTTT
NA	NA	TRBJ2-1	TRBV7-3	CASSLRGINYNEQFF	TGTGCCAGCAGCTTAAGAGGGATCAACTACAATGAGCAGTTCTTC
NA	TRBD2	TRBJ2-3	TRBV7-2	CASSLIAGGPIWGDTQYF	TGTGCCAGCAGCTTGATAGCGGGAGGGCCTATTTGGGGAGATACGCAGTATTTT
NA	NA	TRBJ2-7	TRBV6-6	CASSPGPAYEQYF	TGTGCCAGCAGCCCCGGGCCAGCGTACGAGCAGTACTTC
few	NA	TRBJ2-7	TRBV7-9	CASSSGGLEQYF	TGTGCCAGCAGCTCAGGGGGGCTCGAGCAGTACTTC
NA	TRBD2	TRBJ2-2	TRBV5-4	CASSLAWREGLNTGELFF	TGTGCCAGCAGCTTGGCTTGGCGGGAGGGCCTTAACACCGGGGAGCTGTTTTTT
NA	TRBD1	TRBJ2-7	TRBV2	CASSEVFQGAYEQYF	TGTGCCAGCAGTGAAGTGTTCCAGGGGGCGTACGAGCAGTACTTC
NA	TRBD1	TRBJ1-2	TRBV2	CASSVGQGGYGYTF	TGTGCCAGCAGTGTTGGACAGGGTGGCTATGGCTACACCTTC
NA	TRBD2	TRBJ2-1	TRBV7-2	CASSLERRRGAYNEQFF	TGTGCCAGCAGCTTAGAGCGGCGGCGGGGGGCCTACAATGAGCAGTTCTTC
NA	TRBD1	TRBJ1-4	TRBV6-6	CASSYSWTGTNEKLFF	TGTGCCAGCAGTTACTCATGGACAGGGACTAATGAAAAACTGTTTTTT
once	TRBD1	TRBJ2-7	TRBV4-2	CASSQDVTGASYEQYF	TGTGCCAGCAGCCAAGATGTGACAGGGGCCTCCTACGAGCAGTACTTC
NA	TRBD1	TRBJ1-2	TRBV15	CATSRGGTGNYGYTF	TGTGCCACCAGCAGGGGCGGGACAGGGAACTATGGCTACACCTTC